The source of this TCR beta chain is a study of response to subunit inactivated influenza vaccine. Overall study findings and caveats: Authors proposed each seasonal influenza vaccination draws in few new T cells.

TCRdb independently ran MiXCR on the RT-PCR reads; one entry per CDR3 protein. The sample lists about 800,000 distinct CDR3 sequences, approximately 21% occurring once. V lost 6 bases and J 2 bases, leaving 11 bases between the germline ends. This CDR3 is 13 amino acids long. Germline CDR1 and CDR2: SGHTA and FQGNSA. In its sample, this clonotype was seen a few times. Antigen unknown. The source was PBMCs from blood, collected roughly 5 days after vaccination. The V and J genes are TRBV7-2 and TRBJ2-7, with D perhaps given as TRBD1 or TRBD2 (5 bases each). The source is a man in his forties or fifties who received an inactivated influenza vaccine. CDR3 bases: TGTGCCAGCAGGGCAGGGACGACCTACGAGCAGTACTTC. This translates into CASRAGTTYEQYF.